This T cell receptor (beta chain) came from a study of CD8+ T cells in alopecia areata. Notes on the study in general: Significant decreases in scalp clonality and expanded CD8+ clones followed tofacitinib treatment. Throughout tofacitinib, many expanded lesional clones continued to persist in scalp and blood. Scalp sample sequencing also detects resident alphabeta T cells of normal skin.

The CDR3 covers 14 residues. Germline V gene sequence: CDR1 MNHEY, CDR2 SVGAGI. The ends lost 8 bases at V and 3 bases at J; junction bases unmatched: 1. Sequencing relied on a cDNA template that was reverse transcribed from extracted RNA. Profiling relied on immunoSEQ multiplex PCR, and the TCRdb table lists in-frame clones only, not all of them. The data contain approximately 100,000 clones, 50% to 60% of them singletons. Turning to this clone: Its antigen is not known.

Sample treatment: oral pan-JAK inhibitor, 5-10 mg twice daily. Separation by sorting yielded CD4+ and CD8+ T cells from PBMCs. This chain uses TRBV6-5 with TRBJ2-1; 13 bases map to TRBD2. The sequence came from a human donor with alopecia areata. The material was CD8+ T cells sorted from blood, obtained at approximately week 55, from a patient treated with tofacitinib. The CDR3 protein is CASGLAGDYNEQFF. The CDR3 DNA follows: TGTGCCAGCGGACTAGCGGGGGACTACAATGAGCAGTTCTTC.